The clone carrying this TCR beta chain was detected only a few times. The antigen remains unidentified. This sample is drawn from a study of T-cell memory formation after mild COVID-19. Study results and caveats: Certain responding clones were present in pre-infection memory, suggesting participation of cross-reactive memory. CD4+ bias marked clones expanding day 15 to 37, unlike balanced contracting clones. CD4+ clones that contracted lay mainly in CM and EM; CD8+ ones lay in EMRA.

TCRdb processed the 5' RACE reads anew with MiXCR; each CDR3 protein has one entry. Here the sample spans 450,000 to 650,000 distinct CDR3 sequences, about a fifth being singletons. The sample taken for sequencing was PBMCs or a T cell subset sorted from them (not recorded which). The clonotype originates from an adult woman who had mild COVID-19 (a few samples of this study predate the infection). Cell type and time point are not known.

Written as DNA, the CDR3 is TGTGCCAGTGGATTGGCGGGGGGGCCGGAGAGCCCCTACGAGCAGTACTTC. This gives the protein CASGLAGGPESPYEQYF. V and J are TRBV6-5 and TRBJ2-7; 9 positions match TRBD2. CDR1 is MNHEY, CDR2 SVGAGI, per germline. V dropped 9 bases and J dropped 2; count of bases not matched to a gene: 17. The CDR3 covers 17 residues.